The sequence of this T cell receptor (beta chain) was determined in a study of cytomegalovirus exposure and HLA in healthy donors. Study overall: The same platform used for the 650 to 850 first-cohort repertoires was also used for the 120 or so validation repertoires, as a later analysis reported.

Repertoires were generated with immunoSEQ multiplex PCR, while TCRdb's copy carries only in-frame clones and drops some. The sample lists some 44,000 clones; roughly 92% were seen once. The sample holds one count of this clone. Antigen unknown. The CDR3 runs to 16 residues. Germline trimming cut 3 bases from V and 3 bases from J; bases unmatched to any gene: 7. Germline V gene sequence: CDR1 LNHNV, CDR2 YYDKDF (reference sequence). Study-level findings and limits: Reportedly, diagnosis of cytomegalovirus status by the classifier showed high specificity and sensitivity. Among TCR sequences, most were rare, though some public TCRs appeared in many donors.

This chain connects TRBV15 to TRBJ2-2; 7 nucleotides line up with TRBD1. This receptor was taken from a young man in good health and CMV-seronegative. What was sequenced was PBMCs. CDR3 in amino acids: CATSRAGTDHTGELFF. DNA of the CDR3: TGTGCCACCAGCAGGGCCGGGACAGATCACACCGGGGAGCTGTTTTTT.